The TCR beta chain under discussion was sequenced for a study of shared clonotypes between healthy human individuals. Assay used: immunoSEQ multiplex PCR; TCRdb lists only in-frame clones, some missing. The sample lists about 580,000 clones; roughly 98% were seen once. In the naive CD8 group, cells lacked CD45RO and were positively selected for CCR7, so terminally differentiated effector memory CD45RA+ cells were left out. The CDR3 runs to 14 residues. Germline assignment: CDR1 LNHDA and CDR2 SQIVND (reference sequence). V was clipped by 1 base and J by 5 bases, with 11 bases between them. V usage is TRBV19 and J usage is TRBJ2-5; possible D gene TRBD1, 5 bases. This TCR was sampled from a man aged 25 to 45 in good health. Sequenced: naive CD8+ T cells sorted from blood. The CDR3 spells CASSIGQGGETQYF. The CDR3, as DNA: TGTGCCAGTAGTATAGGGCAGGGTGGGGAGACCCAGTACTTC.